This T cell receptor beta chain is from a study of blood T cell repertoires in COVID-19. Germline CDR1 SNHLY, CDR2 FYNNEI. V lost 2 bases to trimming and J lost 7 bases, with 14 bases between them. CDR3 length: 14 amino acids. Assay used: immunoSEQ multiplex PCR; TCRdb lists only in-frame clones, some missing. This table holds about 40,000 clones, roughly 81% found once. V gene TRBV2 combines with J gene TRBJ1-2; maybe TRBD1 (5 bases). Sequencing was performed on peripheral blood. This sequence was found in a human donor in a cohort sampled during active COVID-19. This chain's CDR3 is CASSERARVGGYTF. CDR3 nucleotides: TGTGCCAGCAGTGAACGGGCCAGGGTGGGTGGCTACACCTTC.